This entry features one T cell receptor (beta chain) sequence. The antigen is undetermined. Profiling relied on immunoSEQ multiplex PCR, and the TCRdb table lists in-frame clones only, not all of them. This table holds some 78,000 clones, around 90% found once. This record comes from a study of radiotherapy plus CTLA-4 blockade in lung cancer. The CDR3 has 15 residues. V trimming: 8 bases; J trimming: 3 bases; junction bases outside the gene matches: 7. Germline values: CDR1 SNHLY, CDR2 FYNNEI. Study-level findings and limits: Best predicting response, reportedly, were early blood T cell clone dynamics, with interferon-beta.

Sequencing was performed on peripheral blood, taken from a patient treated with radiotherapy plus ipilimumab. The TCR comes from a human donor with non-small cell lung cancer who had stable disease on radiotherapy plus ipilimumab. The rearrangement joins TRBV2 to TRBJ1-5; 10 bases match TRBD1. CDR3 nucleotide sequence: TGTGCCAGCGGGGACAGGGGAAAGAACAATCAGCCCCAGCATTTT. It yields the protein CASGDRGKNNQPQHF. The entire variable domain, with the rest obtained from reference TRBV2 and TRBJ1-5, is as follows: EPEVTQTPSHQVTQMGQEVILRCVPISNHLYFYWYRQILGQKVEFLVSFYNNEISEKSEIFDDQFSVERPDGSNFTLKIRSTKLEDSAMYFCASGDRGKNNQPQHFGDGTRLSIL.